The source of this T cell receptor (beta chain) is a study of cytomegalovirus exposure and HLA in healthy donors. Study-wide results and caveats: The authors later found HLA-associated TCR beta chains more clonally expanded than equally common others. A link between a missense DCLRE1C variant and TCR beta V- and J-gene trimming emerged from a later analysis.

Donors consisted of healthy bone marrow donors. Primers for the PCR totalled 60 Vbeta and 13 Jbeta. The assay was immunoSEQ multiplex PCR, and TCRdb's table has in-frame clones only and misses some. Altogether about 190,000 clones are present, around 87% being singletons, with the ten largest covering around 0.98%. The germline V gene has CDR1 SEHNR and CDR2 FQNEAQ (reference sequence). The CDR3 length is 14 residues. The V end was cut by 6 bases, the J end by 5 bases, with 17 bases between. As concerns this clone: Antigen unknown.

The chain employs TRBV7-9 and TRBJ2-7, with D hard to call. The sample taken for sequencing was PBMCs. This receptor was taken from a boy aged 2 to 10 in good health and CMV-seronegative. The CDR3 DNA reads as TGTGCCAGCAGTTCGCGCGCCCTGCCCCACGAGCAGTACTTC. Its translation is CASSSRALPHEQYF.